This is a list of T cell receptor beta chains from one sample in a study of T-cell reconstitution after alpha-beta-depleted transplantation in children. TCRdb reprocessed the PCR reads with MiXCR, giving one entry per CDR3 protein. The sample gives about 340,000 distinct CDR3 sequences, about a tenth of which show up once; roughly 2.5% is in the top ten. Material: PBMCs from the stem cell graft donor, obtained from the stem cell graft. The receptors derive from a human donor who donated a stem cell graft to a child with acute lymphoblastic leukemia. CDR3s include the opening cysteine and the closing phenylalanine or tryptophan. Each record gives: J gene, D gene, clone size, V gene, CDR3 DNA, CDR3 protein. A D gene is named only where the DNA matches it firmly. A clone size is listed for some rows: how often the clone was seen (once, few, many), or a class if it is expanded.

J gene: TRBJ2-3
D gene: TRBD2
clone size: -
V gene: TRBV20-1
CDR3 DNA: TGCAGTGGGAGGGACTACCTCACAGATACGCAGTATTTT
CDR3 protein: CSGRDYLTDTQYF

J gene: TRBJ1-2
D gene: -
clone size: -
V gene: TRBV6-2/TRBV6-3
CDR3 DNA: TGTGCCAGCAGCCAAAGGAGAAGCGGCAGGGGCAATGGCTACACCTTC
CDR3 protein: CASSQRRSGRGNGYTF

J gene: TRBJ2-2
D gene: -
clone size: -
V gene: TRBV11-2
CDR3 DNA: TGTGCCGCCAAGTCCGGGACACCTAACACCGGGGAGCTGTTTTTT
CDR3 protein: CAAKSGTPNTGELFF

J gene: TRBJ1-2
D gene: TRBD1
clone size: few
V gene: TRBV11-2
CDR3 DNA: TGTGCCAGCAGCCGTCCGGGACAGGACTATGGCTACACCTTC
CDR3 protein: CASSRPGQDYGYTF

J gene: TRBJ1-2
D gene: TRBD1
clone size: many
V gene: TRBV28
CDR3 DNA: TGTGCCAGCAGTTTCGGAGCAGGGGGCGAGGACTATGGCTACACCTTC
CDR3 protein: CASSFGAGGEDYGYTF

J gene: TRBJ2-4
D gene: -
clone size: few
V gene: TRBV6-2/TRBV6-3
CDR3 DNA: TGTGCCAGCAGTTACGTGGGGCTAGGCCTGAAAAACATTCAGTACTTC
CDR3 protein: CASSYVGLGLKNIQYF

J gene: TRBJ2-5
D gene: -
clone size: few
V gene: TRBV7-2
CDR3 DNA: TGTGCCAGCAGCTTAGATGTCCGGGTCGAGACCCAGTACTTC
CDR3 protein: CASSLDVRVETQYF

J gene: TRBJ2-7
D gene: -
clone size: -
V gene: TRBV29-1
CDR3 DNA: TGCAGCGTTGAGAGTGAAGGTACTAACGAGCAGTACTTC
CDR3 protein: CSVESEGTNEQYF

J gene: TRBJ1-5
D gene: -
clone size: -
V gene: TRBV19
CDR3 DNA: TGTGCCAGTAGTATATCCAGGAACGGCCAGCCCCAGCATTTT
CDR3 protein: CASSISRNGQPQHF

J gene: TRBJ2-5
D gene: -
clone size: -
V gene: TRBV5-1
CDR3 DNA: TGCGCCAGCAGCTTGGGCCCCCGGGGTCAAGAGACCCAGTACTTC
CDR3 protein: CASSLGPRGQETQYF

J gene: TRBJ2-1
D gene: TRBD2
clone size: -
V gene: TRBV6-2/TRBV6-3
CDR3 DNA: TGTGCCAGCAGTTACGCGTCTAGCGGACCCGAGCAGTTCTTC
CDR3 protein: CASSYASSGPEQFF

J gene: TRBJ1-6
D gene: -
clone size: few
V gene: TRBV7-2
CDR3 DNA: TGTGCCAGCAGCTTAGTGTCAGGGGTAGAATCACCCCTCCACTTT
CDR3 protein: CASSLVSGVESPLHF

J gene: TRBJ2-5
D gene: -
clone size: few
V gene: TRBV5-1
CDR3 DNA: TGCGCCAGCAGCCCGACACACCTCCAAGAGACCCAGTACTTC
CDR3 protein: CASSPTHLQETQYF

J gene: TRBJ2-1
D gene: -
clone size: -
V gene: TRBV6-5
CDR3 DNA: TGTGCCAGCAGTTACCCCCGACAGAGTCCCTTTTTACCGCACAATGAGCAGTTCTTC
CDR3 protein: CASSYPRQSPFLPHNEQFF

J gene: TRBJ2-2
D gene: -
clone size: many
V gene: TRBV7-2
CDR3 DNA: TGTGCCAGCAGCTCCGGTGTGGTACGGAACACCGGGGAGCTGTTTTTT
CDR3 protein: CASSSGVVRNTGELFF

J gene: TRBJ1-5
D gene: -
clone size: many
V gene: TRBV6-2/TRBV6-3
CDR3 DNA: TGTGCCAGCACCTCGCACGGGGGGATTAGCAATCAGCCCCAGCATTTT
CDR3 protein: CASTSHGGISNQPQHF

J gene: TRBJ2-5
D gene: -
clone size: many
V gene: TRBV12-3/TRBV12-4
CDR3 DNA: TGTGCCAGCAGTTTAGCGACAGTCCAGTACCAAGAGACCCAGTACTTC
CDR3 protein: CASSLATVQYQETQYF

J gene: TRBJ2-5
D gene: -
clone size: -
V gene: TRBV28
CDR3 DNA: TGTGCCAGCAGTTTTCCTCTCCTCCCAGAGACAAGCCAAGAGACCCAGTACTTC
CDR3 protein: CASSFPLLPETSQETQYF

J gene: TRBJ2-2
D gene: TRBD1
clone size: few
V gene: TRBV5-1
CDR3 DNA: TGCGCCAGCAGCTCGGGGTACCGGGACAGGGACGATGGCACCGGGGAGCTGTTTTTT
CDR3 protein: CASSSGYRDRDDGTGELFF

J gene: TRBJ2-1
D gene: -
clone size: -
V gene: TRBV27
CDR3 DNA: TGTGCCAGCAGTTTGACGCGGGCTGCCTACAATGAGCAGTTCTTC
CDR3 protein: CASSLTRAAYNEQFF

J gene: TRBJ2-7
D gene: -
clone size: many
V gene: TRBV27
CDR3 DNA: TGTGCCAGCAGCTTTGCGGGACAGTCCTACGAGCAGTACTTC
CDR3 protein: CASSFAGQSYEQYF

J gene: TRBJ2-7
D gene: -
clone size: few
V gene: TRBV20-1
CDR3 DNA: TGCAGTGCTAGAGATGAGGAGAGCTCCTACGAGCAGTACTTC
CDR3 protein: CSARDEESSYEQYF

J gene: TRBJ2-4
D gene: TRBD2
clone size: -
V gene: TRBV25-1
CDR3 DNA: TGTGCCAGCAGTGATCGCGGGAGGTCCGGGATAGCCAAAAACATTCAGTACTTC
CDR3 protein: CASSDRGRSGIAKNIQYF

J gene: TRBJ1-2
D gene: -
clone size: many
V gene: TRBV5-6
CDR3 DNA: TGTGCCAGCAGGAGGGACGTTGGCTACACCTTC
CDR3 protein: CASRRDVGYTF